The 26 T cell receptor beta chains listed next were all sequenced from one sample in a study of immune evolution from preneoplasia to lung adenocarcinoma. Assay: immunoSEQ multiplex PCR; the TCRdb copy retains only in-frame clones and omits some. The table has about 41,000 clones, 70% to 80% seen once. Sequences were obtained from FFPE invasive lung adenocarcinoma tissue. All receptors derive from a person aged 55-75 years with lung adenocarcinoma.

The chain employs TRBV5-4 and TRBJ1-2; a weak D match, TRBD1 (6 bases). Germline V gene sequence: CDR1 SGHNT, CDR2 YYREEE (reference sequence). The CDR3 runs to 13 residues. V lost 2 bases and J lost 4, with 9 bases in between. The CDR3: CASSFTGTYGYTF. The CDR3 DNA is TGTGCCAGCAGCTTTACAGGGACCTATGGCTACACCTTC.

CDR3 nucleotides: TGTGCCAGCTCACTGGACAGCTACACCGGGGAGCTGTTTTTT. Residues: CASSLDSYTGELFF. This chain joins TRBV18 and TRBJ2-2; D possibly corresponds to TRBD1 (6 bases). V shed 4 bases and J shed 3 bases, with 9 bases lying between them. The CDR3 extends over 14 amino acids. CDR1 is KGHSH and CDR2 is LQKENI in the germline V gene.

V is TRBV30 and J is TRBJ2-3; 7 nucleotides match TRBD2. Trimming cost V 3 bases and J 6 bases; bases outside gene matches: 6. There are 13 residues in the CDR3. In germline, CDR1 is GTSNPN, CDR2 SVGIG (reference sequence). The CDR3 coding sequence is TGTGCCTGGAGGGATAAGGGAGGGGATACGCAGTATTTT. Translating it yields CAWRDKGGDTQYF.

The rearrangement links TRBV28 to TRBJ1-2, with a possible D match to TRBD1 (6 bases). Trimming shortened V by 5 bases and J by 5 bases, and 12 bases separated the two germline ends. The CDR3 runs to 13 residues. Germline V gene lookup returns CDR1 MDHEN and CDR2 SYDVKM. CDR3 in amino acids: CASSTGILYGYTF. In DNA, the CDR3 is TGTGCCAGCAGTACAGGGATTCTGTATGGCTACACCTTC.

V and J are TRBV7-2 and TRBJ2-1; 11 bases line up with TRBD2. CDR1 SGHTA and CDR2 FQGNSA come from the germline V gene. J was trimmed by 7 bases and V by 10 bases; bases with no gene match: 18. The CDR3 is made up of 17 amino acids. In DNA, the CDR3 is TGTGCCACGGGGGAGACTAGCGGGATATGGGGGGAGAATGAGCAGTTCTTC. It yields the protein CATGETSGIWGENEQFF. Drawing the rest from reference TRBV7-2 and TRBJ2-1, the complete variable domain is GAGVSQSPSNKVTEKGKDVELRCDPISGHTALYWYRQSLGQGLEFLIYFQGNSAPDKSGLPSDRFSAERTGGSVSTLTIQRTQQEDSAVYLCATGETSGIWGENEQFFGPGTRLTVL.

The chain recombines TRBV14 with TRBJ2-5, with 11 bases fitting TRBD1. Germline trimming cut 3 bases from V and 2 bases from J; bases unmatched to any gene: 2. Germline V gene data show CDR1 as SGHDN and CDR2 as FVKESK. The CDR3 length is 15 residues. Here the CDR3 reads CASSHGQGAQETQYF. CDR3 bases: TGTGCCAGCAGCCACGGACAGGGGGCGCAAGAGACCCAGTACTTC.

The chain combines TRBV15 with TRBJ2-7, with 9 nucleotides matching TRBD2. CDR3 length equals 16 residues. Germline V gene lookup returns CDR1 LNHNV and CDR2 YYDKDF (reference sequence). J was trimmed by 5 bases and V by 0 bases; bases with no gene match: 8. The DNA for the CDR3 is TGTGCCACCAGCAGAGATCCCCTAGCGGGAAGGAACGAGCAGTACTTC. This encodes CATSRDPLAGRNEQYF.

This clone was observed a single time. The chain recombines TRBV18 with TRBJ2-2; 7 bases agree with TRBD2. The CDR3 spans 14 residues. The V gene's germline CDR1 is KGHSH and CDR2 LQKENI. V lost 3 bases to trimming and J lost 5 bases; unmatched junction nucleotides: 3. The CDR3 reads CASSPGGRTGELFF. CDR3 nucleotide sequence: TGTGCCAGCTCACCGGGAGGGCGGACCGGGGAGCTGTTTTTT.

This clone was seen only once. The chain recombines TRBV4-2 with TRBJ1-1, with D tentatively TRBD1 (5 bases). This CDR3 region has 15 residues. Trimming took off 3 bases at V and 6 bases at J, with 17 bases between the two ends. The germline gives CDR1 LGHNA, CDR2 YNFKEQ. In nucleotides, the CDR3 is TGTGCCAGCAGCCAGGGCGATCCCTCAGGGTCTGAAGCTTTCTTT. Amino acid sequence: CASSQGDPSGSEAFF.

The chain carries TRBV11-3 and TRBJ2-1; 12 bases are a match to TRBD2. Germline values: CDR1 SGHNT, CDR2 YENEEA. The CDR3 is made up of 14 amino acids. J was trimmed by 7 bases and V by 3 bases; bases with no gene match: 1. CDR3 loop: CASSFTSGRNEQFF. The CDR3, as DNA: TGTGCCAGCAGCTTTACTAGCGGGAGGAATGAGCAGTTCTTC.

Only a few counts were recorded for this clone. This chain joins TRBV7-8 and TRBJ2-1, with D unresolved. Germline V CDR1 and CDR2: SGHVS, FQNEAQ. V was clipped by 3 bases and J by 0 bases, with 12 bases between them. The length of the CDR3 is 16 residues. CDR3 protein: CASSFLLGYSYNEQFF. Here the CDR3 DNA reads TGTGCCAGCAGCTTTCTTTTAGGGTACTCCTACAATGAGCAGTTCTTC. The variable domain in full, completed from reference TRBV7-8 and TRBJ2-1, reads GAGVSQSPRYKVAKRGQDVALRCDPISGHVSLFWYQQALGQGPEFLTYFQNEAQLDKSGLPSDRFFAERPEGSVSTLKIQRTQQEDSAVYLCASSFLLGYSYNEQFFGPGTRLTVL.

The chain joins TRBV6-4 to TRBJ2-1; TRBD2 matches at 8 bases. The CDR3 runs 15 residues. Trimming at V came to 3 bases and at J to 7 bases, leaving 8 bases not matched to a gene. Germline values: CDR1 MRHNA, CDR2 SNTAGT. As DNA, the CDR3 is TGTGCCAGCAGTGATCTTAGCGGGACCGGAAATGAGCAGTTCTTC. As protein: CASSDLSGTGNEQFF.

The V call is TRBV9, the J call TRBJ2-7; TRBD2 might be the D (6 bases). The CDR3 totals 14 residues. Germline CDR1 SGDLS, CDR2 YYNGEE. V was pared by 4 bases and J by 0 bases, with 11 bases between. In nucleotides, the CDR3 is TGTGCCAGCAGCCCCTCTAGCGCCTCCTACGAGCAGTACTTC. It specifies CASSPSSASYEQYF.

This rearrangement joins TRBV11-2 to TRBJ2-3; D is perhaps TRBD1 (6 bases). Trimming left V 4 bases short and J 3 bases short, with 8 bases between. Germline CDR1 and CDR2: SGHAT and FQNNGV. The CDR3 is 13 residues long. CDR3 in DNA: TGTGCCAGCAGCTATCAGGGGACAGATACGCAGTATTTT. Protein: CASSYQGTDTQYF.

The chain has TRBV28 and TRBJ2-7; D remains ambiguous. The V end lost 2 bases, the J end lost 0 bases, and 14 bases lay between the germline ends. The germline V gene encodes CDR1 MDHEN and CDR2 SYDVKM. The CDR3 spans 16 residues. CDR3 sequence: CASSLRLLAVSYEQYF. The CDR3 DNA is TGTGCCAGCAGTTTACGACTCCTTGCGGTCTCCTACGAGCAGTACTTC.

There are a few counts of this clone. The V gene is TRBV7-2, the J gene TRBJ2-5, with a weak D call TRBD1 (6 bases). Germline V lookup: CDR1 SGHTA, CDR2 FQGNSA. The length of the CDR3 is 14 residues. V dropped 5 bases and J dropped 2 bases, with 12 bases sitting between them. In nucleotides, the CDR3 is TGTGCCAGCAGCCAGGCAGGGGTTCAAGAGACCCAGTACTTC. This gives the protein CASSQAGVQETQYF. The full variable domain, completed using reference TRBV7-2 and TRBJ2-5, is GAGVSQSPSNKVTEKGKDVELRCDPISGHTALYWYRQSLGQGLEFLIYFQGNSAPDKSGLPSDRFSAERTGGSVSTLTIQRTQQEDSAVYLCASSQAGVQETQYFGPGTRLLVL.

The rearrangement links TRBV11-2 to TRBJ1-5; 11 bases line up with TRBD1. J lost 1 base, V lost 5 bases, and 10 bases had no gene match. This CDR3 has 18 residues. Germline CDR1 SGHAT, CDR2 FQNNGV. The CDR3 here is CASSPGQGAIPSNQPQHF. CDR3 nucleotide sequence: TGTGCCAGCAGCCCTGGACAGGGGGCGATTCCGAGCAATCAGCCCCAGCATTTT.

This clone has just one count. This chain links TRBV11-2 with TRBJ2-5, with D possibly matching TRBD2 (6 bases). The CDR3 totals 14 residues. Germline loops: CDR1 SGHAT, CDR2 FQNNGV. Trimming pared 2 bases from V and 5 bases from J, leaving 12 bases between. In DNA, the CDR3 is TGTGCCAGCAGCTTATCAGCTAGCGTGGAGACCCAGTACTTC. Its translation is CASSLSASVETQYF.

This chain connects TRBV28 to TRBJ1-4, with D possibly being TRBD1 (6 bases). Germline CDR1 reads MDHEN; CDR2 reads SYDVKM. CDR3 length: 14 amino acids. Trimming stripped 2 bases from V and 8 bases from J, with 12 bases between. The CDR3 coding sequence is TGTGCCAGCAGTTTAGGGGGTAGGGGGGAAAAACTGTTTTTT. It specifies CASSLGGRGEKLFF.

This chain joins TRBV30 and TRBJ1-6; D is perhaps TRBD1 (6 bases). With 6 bases removed from V and 7 bases from J, the gap between germline ends came to 19 bases. There are 15 residues in the CDR3. CDR1 is GTSNPN and CDR2 is SVGIG in the germline V gene (reference sequence). CDR3 in amino acids: CACTSADSLNSPLHF. CDR3 nucleotide sequence: TGTGCCTGTACGAGCGCGGACAGCTTAAATTCACCCCTCCACTTT.

The chain is built from TRBV6-4 and TRBJ2-5; D not certain. V lost 3 bases, J lost 2 bases, and 7 bases lay in between. Germline V lookup: CDR1 MRHNA, CDR2 SNTAGT. The CDR3 contains 13 residues. The CDR3 is CASSENTQETQYF. DNA for the CDR3: TGTGCCAGCAGTGAGAATACGCAAGAGACCCAGTACTTC.

Regarding this clone: This sequence may be a read error, since a much larger clone differs from it by one base. V gene TRBV2 combines with J gene TRBJ2-6, with D maybe TRBD1 (6 bases). The CDR3 spans 13 residues. CDR1 and CDR2 from the germline V gene are SNHLY and FYNNEI. The chain's CDR3 is CASGGSGVNVLTF. The DNA for the CDR3 is TGTGCCAGCGGGGGCTCTGGGGTCAACGTCCTGACTTTC.

The chain recombines TRBV7-3 with TRBJ2-7, with D perhaps TRBD1 or TRBD2 (7 bases each). The CDR3 is 13 residues long. Germline V lookup: CDR1 SGHTA, CDR2 FQGTGA. Trimming cost V 2 bases and J 7 bases, with 12 bases left between them. CDR3 sequence reads: CASSLRRGGEQYF. Here the CDR3 DNA reads TGTGCCAGCAGCTTACGCAGGGGGGGTGAGCAGTACTTC.

V gene TRBV7-9 combines with J gene TRBJ2-5; D ambiguous. Germline V gives CDR1 SEHNR, CDR2 FQNEAQ (reference sequence). The CDR3 is 15 residues long. Trimming left V 0 bases short and J 5 bases short, with 13 bases between. CDR3 sequence reads: CASSLASLLGETQYF. The CDR3 DNA is TGTGCCAGCAGCTTAGCGAGCCTTTTAGGGGAGACCCAGTACTTC. The complete variable domain, with remaining parts taken from reference TRBV7-9 and TRBJ2-5, reads DTGVSQNPRHKITKRGQNVTFRCDPISEHNRLYWYRQTLGQGPEFLTYFQNEAQLEKSRLLSDRFSAERPKGSFSTLEIQRTEQGDSAMYLCASSLASLLGETQYFGPGTRLLVL.

This clone came up a few times. V is TRBV7-9 and J is TRBJ2-1; no firm D call. V was pared by 4 bases and J by 8 bases, with 30 bases between. Germline CDR1 reads SEHNR; CDR2 reads FQNEAQ (reference sequence). This CDR3 comprises 19 residues. CDR3 loop: CASSSLPGSSWASGDEQFF. The CDR3 nucleotides read TGTGCCAGCAGCTCCCTTCCCGGGTCTTCTTGGGCGAGTGGGGATGAGCAGTTCTTC. The complete variable domain, with remaining parts taken from reference TRBV7-9 and TRBJ2-1, reads DTGVSQNPRHKITKRGQNVTFRCDPISEHNRLYWYRQTLGQGPEFLTYFQNEAQLEKSRLLSDRFSAERPKGSFSTLEIQRTEQGDSAMYLCASSSLPGSSWASGDEQFFGPGTRLTVL.

The CDR3 loop is CSVVEGAAGYTF. CDR3 sequence (DNA): TGCAGCGTTGTTGAGGGGGCGGCCGGCTACACCTTC. The V and J genes are TRBV29-1 and TRBJ1-2; 7 positions agree with TRBD1. In germline, CDR1 is SQVTM, CDR2 ANQGSEA. This CDR3 has 12 amino acids. V gave up 4 bases and J gave up 8 bases; unmatched junction bases: 7.